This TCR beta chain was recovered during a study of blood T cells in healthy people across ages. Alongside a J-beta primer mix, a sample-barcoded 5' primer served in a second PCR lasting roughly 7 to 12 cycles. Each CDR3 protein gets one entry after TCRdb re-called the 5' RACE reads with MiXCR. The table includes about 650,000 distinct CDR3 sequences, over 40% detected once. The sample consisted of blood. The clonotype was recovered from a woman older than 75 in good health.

CDR3 in amino acids: CASSLDRGVIDEQFF. CDR3 nucleotides: TGTGCCAGCAGCTTGGACAGGGGTGTCATCGATGAGCAGTTCTTC. The rearrangement uses TRBV9 and TRBJ2-1; TRBD1 matches at 9 bases. Germline CDR1 SGDLS, CDR2 YYNGEE. The CDR3 is 15 amino acids. The ends lost 4 bases at V and 8 bases at J; junction bases unmatched: 10. Supplemented by reference TRBV9 and TRBJ2-1, the full variable domain reads DSGVTQTPKHLITATGQRVTLRCSPRSGDLSVYWYQQSLDQGLQFLIQYYNGEERAKGNILERFSAQQFPDLHSELNLSSLELGDSALYFCASSLDRGVIDEQFFGPGTRLTVL.